The TCR beta chain described here comes from a study of blood T cell repertoires in COVID-19. About the study: Donors in the United States, Italy and Spain gave samples during acute or convalescent COVID-19. PBMCs, B-cell-depleted T cells, or T cells provided the cDNA or gDNA that made up the material.

This clone was counted between two and nine times. This CDR3 has 13 residues. The J segment lost 6 bases and the V segment lost 9 bases, leaving 8 bases of the junction unmatched. Germline V gene sequence: CDR1 MDHEN, CDR2 SYDVKM. Libraries were prepared by immunoSEQ multiplex PCR; TCRdb keeps only in-frame clonotypes and omits some of them. Here the sample spans some 290,000 clones, around 87% being singletons. The chain joins TRBV28 to TRBJ1-5; the match to TRBD1 covers 7 bases. The origin of this receptor is a woman in her thirties or forties with COVID-19, enrolled during active disease. Sequencing was performed on peripheral blood. The CDR3 region is CASRGRLVQPQHF. The CDR3 nucleotides are TGTGCCAGTAGGGGGCGCCTAGTTCAGCCCCAGCATTTT.